The following is a T cell receptor beta chain sequence with its context. Its cognate antigen has yet to be identified. No base quality information exists; no much larger clone differs at one position. The CDR3, from cysteine to phenylalanine, totals 17 residues. The sequence is cut down to CDR3 DNA, 51 bases in frame from base 1. The library relied on the immunoSEQ multiplex PCR assay. TCRdb took over this immuneACCESS table, retaining in-frame rearrangements with V and J assigned. Such tables are incomplete; in checked studies, under half of the missing clones stem from an unresolved V gene, and the remainder is unexplained. Across this sample there are around 40,000 clones, with more than 60% seen only once. The ten largest clones represent 9.8% of the sample. The study tested focal radiation therapy combined with CTLA-4 blockade (ipilimumab) in patients with chemo-refractory metastatic non-small-cell lung cancer.

This sample is drawn from a study of radiotherapy plus CTLA-4 blockade in lung cancer (dated by TCRdb to the late 2010s). The study in broad terms: Objective responses were observed in 15% to 20% of enrolled patients, and disease control was achieved in about 32%. What the authors observed across the whole study: The strongest predictors of response, as reported, were early dynamic changes in blood T cell clones along with a rise in serum interferon-beta after radiation. After treatment with radiotherapy and ipilimumab, TCR clones that originated in tumors expanded in peripheral blood.

This sequence originates from a human donor with non-small cell lung cancer who had stable disease on radiotherapy plus ipilimumab. Specimen: peripheral blood, collected from a patient treated with radiotherapy plus ipilimumab. The chain was built from TRBV12-1 and TRBJ2-7; the D call in the table, TRBD1, was not verified against the DNA. TRBV12-1 counts as a pseudogene. In nucleotide form, the sequence is TGTGCCAGCAGCCGGGCCCGGGACAGGGAGCCAAGCTACGAGCAGTACTTC. Its protein reads: CASSRARDREPSYEQYF.